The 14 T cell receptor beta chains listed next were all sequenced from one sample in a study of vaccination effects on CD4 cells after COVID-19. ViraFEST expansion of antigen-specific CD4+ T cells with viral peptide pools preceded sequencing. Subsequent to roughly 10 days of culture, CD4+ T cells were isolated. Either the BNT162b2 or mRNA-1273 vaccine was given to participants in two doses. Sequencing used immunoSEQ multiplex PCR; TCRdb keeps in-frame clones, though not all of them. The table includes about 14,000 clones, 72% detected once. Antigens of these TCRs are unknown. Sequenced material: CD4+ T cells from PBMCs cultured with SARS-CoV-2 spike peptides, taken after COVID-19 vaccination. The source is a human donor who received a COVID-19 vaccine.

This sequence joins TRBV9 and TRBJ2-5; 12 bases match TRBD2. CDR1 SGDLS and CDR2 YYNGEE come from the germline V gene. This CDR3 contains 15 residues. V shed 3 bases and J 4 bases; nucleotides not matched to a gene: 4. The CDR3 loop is CASSASGGARETQYF. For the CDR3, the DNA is TGTGCCAGCAGCGCTAGCGGGGGGGCCCGAGAGACCCAGTACTTC.

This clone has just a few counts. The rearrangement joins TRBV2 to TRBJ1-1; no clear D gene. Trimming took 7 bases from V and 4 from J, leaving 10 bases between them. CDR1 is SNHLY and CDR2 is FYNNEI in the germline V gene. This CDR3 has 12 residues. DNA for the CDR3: TGTGCCAGCACGCGGGAGGGCACTGAAGCTTTCTTT. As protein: CASTREGTEAFF. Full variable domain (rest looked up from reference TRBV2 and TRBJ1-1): EPEVTQTPSHQVTQMGQEVILRCVPISNHLYFYWYRQILGQKVEFLVSFYNNEISEKSEIFDDQFSVERPDGSNFTLKIRSTKLEDSAMYFCASTREGTEAFFGQGTRLTVV.

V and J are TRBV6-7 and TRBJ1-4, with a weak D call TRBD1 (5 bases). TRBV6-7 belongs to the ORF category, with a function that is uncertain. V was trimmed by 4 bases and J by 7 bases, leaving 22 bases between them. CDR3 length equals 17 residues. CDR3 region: CASSFTVGAGLREKLFF. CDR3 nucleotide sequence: TGTGCCAGCAGTTTTACAGTTGGGGCGGGTTTGCGTGAAAAACTGTTTTTT.

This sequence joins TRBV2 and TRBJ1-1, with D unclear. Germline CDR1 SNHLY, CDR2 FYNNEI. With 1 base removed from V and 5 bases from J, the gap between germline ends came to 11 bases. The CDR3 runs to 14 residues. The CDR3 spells CASSEGQSLTEAFF. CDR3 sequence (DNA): TGTGCCAGCAGTGAAGGCCAGAGTTTGACTGAAGCTTTCTTT.

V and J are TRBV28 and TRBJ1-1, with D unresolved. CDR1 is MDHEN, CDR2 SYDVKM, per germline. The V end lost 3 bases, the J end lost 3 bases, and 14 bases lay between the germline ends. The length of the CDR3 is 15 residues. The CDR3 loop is CASSFRSGVDTEAFF. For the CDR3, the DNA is TGTGCCAGCAGTTTCCGAAGTGGGGTTGACACTGAAGCTTTCTTT.

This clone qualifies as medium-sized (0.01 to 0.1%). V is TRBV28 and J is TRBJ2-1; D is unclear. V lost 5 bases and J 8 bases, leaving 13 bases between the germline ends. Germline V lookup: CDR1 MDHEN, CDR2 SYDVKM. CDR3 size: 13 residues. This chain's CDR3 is CASSPLRKHEQFF. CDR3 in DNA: TGTGCCAGCAGTCCACTACGTAAGCATGAGCAGTTCTTC.

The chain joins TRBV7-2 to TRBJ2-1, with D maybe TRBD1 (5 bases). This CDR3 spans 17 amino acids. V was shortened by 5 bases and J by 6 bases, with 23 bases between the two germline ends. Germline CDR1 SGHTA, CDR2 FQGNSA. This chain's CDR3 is CASSPHLGQGLSNEQFF. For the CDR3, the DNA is TGTGCCAGCAGCCCCCATTTAGGTCAGGGATTATCCAATGAGCAGTTCTTC.

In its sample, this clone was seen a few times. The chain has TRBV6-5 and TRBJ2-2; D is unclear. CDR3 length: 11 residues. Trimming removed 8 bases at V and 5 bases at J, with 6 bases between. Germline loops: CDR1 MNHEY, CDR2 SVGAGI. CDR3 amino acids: CASRVTGELFF. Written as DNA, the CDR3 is TGTGCCAGCCGGGTTACCGGGGAGCTGTTTTTT.

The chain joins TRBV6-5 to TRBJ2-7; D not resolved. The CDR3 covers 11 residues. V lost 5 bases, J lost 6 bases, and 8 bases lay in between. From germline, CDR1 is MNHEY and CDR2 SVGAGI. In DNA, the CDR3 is TGTGCCAGCAGTAACGGTTTCGAGCAGTACTTC. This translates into CASSNGFEQYF.

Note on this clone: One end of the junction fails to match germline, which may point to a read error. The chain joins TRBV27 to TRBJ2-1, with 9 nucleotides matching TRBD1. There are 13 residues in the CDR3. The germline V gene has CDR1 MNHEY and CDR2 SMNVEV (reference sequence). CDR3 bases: TGTGCCAGCAGGCCGACAGGGGGTACCACGGGGGTCTTC. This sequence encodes CASRPTGGTTGVF.

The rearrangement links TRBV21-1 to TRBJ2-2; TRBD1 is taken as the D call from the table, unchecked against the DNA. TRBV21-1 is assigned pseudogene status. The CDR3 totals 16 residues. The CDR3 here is CASSNWWTGKIGELFF. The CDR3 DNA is TGTGCCAGCAGCAACTGGTGGACAGGTAAGATCGGGGAGCTGTTTTTT.

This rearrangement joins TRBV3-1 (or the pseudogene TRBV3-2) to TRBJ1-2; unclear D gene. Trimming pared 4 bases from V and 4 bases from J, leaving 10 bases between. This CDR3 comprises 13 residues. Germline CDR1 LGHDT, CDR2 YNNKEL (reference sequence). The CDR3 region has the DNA TGTGCCAGCAGCCTTGGCGGGAGCTATGGCTACACCTTC. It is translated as CASSLGGSYGYTF.

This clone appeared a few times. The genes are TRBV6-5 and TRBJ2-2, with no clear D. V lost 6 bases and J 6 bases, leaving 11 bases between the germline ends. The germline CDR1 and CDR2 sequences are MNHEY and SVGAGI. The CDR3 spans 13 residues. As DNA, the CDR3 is TGTGCCAGCAGATTAGCAGTCGCCGGGGAGCTGTTTTTT. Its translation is CASRLAVAGELFF.

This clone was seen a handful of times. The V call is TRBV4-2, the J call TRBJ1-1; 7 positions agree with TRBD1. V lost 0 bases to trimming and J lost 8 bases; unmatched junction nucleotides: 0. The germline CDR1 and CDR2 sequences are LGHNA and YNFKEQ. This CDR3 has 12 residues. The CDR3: CASSQETGEAFF. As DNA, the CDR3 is TGTGCCAGCAGCCAAGAGACAGGGGAAGCTTTCTTT.